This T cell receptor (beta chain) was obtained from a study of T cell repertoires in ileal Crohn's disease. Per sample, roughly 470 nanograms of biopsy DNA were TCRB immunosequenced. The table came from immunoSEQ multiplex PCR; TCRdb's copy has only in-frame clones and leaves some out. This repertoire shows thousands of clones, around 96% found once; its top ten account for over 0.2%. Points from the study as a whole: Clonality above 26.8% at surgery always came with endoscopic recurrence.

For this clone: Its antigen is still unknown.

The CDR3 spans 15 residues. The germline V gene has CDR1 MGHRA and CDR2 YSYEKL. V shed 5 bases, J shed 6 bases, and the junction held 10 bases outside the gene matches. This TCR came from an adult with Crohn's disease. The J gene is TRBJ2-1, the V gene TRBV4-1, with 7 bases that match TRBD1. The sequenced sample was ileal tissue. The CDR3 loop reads CASSYTGQQGNEQFF. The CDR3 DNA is TGCGCCAGCAGCTACACGGGACAGCAGGGCAATGAGCAGTTCTTC.